This TCR beta chain derives from a study of blood T cells in healthy people across ages (dated by TCRdb to between 2015 and 2017). About the study as a whole: In model experiments, template switching captured about one uniquely barcoded TCR beta cDNA molecule for every two T cells. Four age groups were formed from the donors: young (average 16 years), middle-aged (approximately 39), aged (about 68) and long-lived (about 80). For two donors (one aged 18 to 30 and one aged 80 or older), the study analyzed two additional independent replicas of 1 million unique cDNA reads from the same blood draw. Donors of different ages were randomly distributed across sequencing lanes to avoid experimental bias. Using deep sequencing normalized with unique cDNA molecular identifiers, the study measured how TCR beta repertoire diversity changes with age.

Concerning this clonotype itself: What this receptor recognizes is not known. Per-base quality was not reported, and no clone a single base away is much larger than it.

General study outcomes and caveats: Compared with the aged group, the long-lived group had more naive CD4+ T cells, fewer expanded clones and increased TCR diversity, suggesting age selection. Total diversity estimates from one million sequenced T cells were considered lower bounds and underestimates. The percentage of naive T cells measured by flow cytometry correlated strongly with observed TCR beta diversity. As age increased, observed TCR beta diversity per million T cells dropped in a roughly linear way, and a significant reduction was already evident by age 40. Because the CMV infection status of the donors was unknown, age-related changes in expanded clonotypes may potentially have been confounded. Bulk unsorted PBMC profiling prevented conclusive comparison of naive and antigen-experienced compartments.

Systemically healthy Caucasian individuals from Russia, 35 to 40 in total and aged about 6 to 90 years, were included as donors. Each donor gave 8 to 10 milliliters of peripheral blood, drawn into EDTA-treated Vacutainer tubes. Ficoll-Paque density-gradient centrifugation was used to isolate PBMCs, with at least 6.5 million per sample. Total RNA, at least 6 micrograms per sample, was extracted from PBMCs with Trizol reagent. The percentages of naive CD45RAhigh/CD27high T cells were determined by flow cytometry on a PBMC aliquot from every donor. CDR1 LNHNV and CDR2 YYDKDF are derived from the germline V gene (reference sequence). The cysteine opens and the phenylalanine closes a CDR3 of 12 amino acids. This entry keeps only the CDR3 DNA: 36 bases, framed from base 1. V is shortened by 0 bases, J by 7 bases, and the region joining them spans 6 bases. Library preparation was by 5' RACE. Data came from an Illumina HiSeq 2500. A second PCR of about 7 to 12 cycles was run with a J-beta primer mix and a sample-barcoded 5' primer. A unique molecular identifier was introduced onto each TCR beta cDNA molecule by a template-switch 5' adaptor carrying 12 random nucleotides. Each sample yielded at least 2.5 million CDR3-containing paired-end reads. First-strand cDNA synthesis was performed from all RNA using the Mint cDNA synthesis kit, with priming by a TRBC-specific oligonucleotide. After uracil-DNA glycosylase treatment, a first 18-cycle PCR used universal primers M1SS and BC2_uni_R on all cDNA. On the authors' methods: Each sample was normalized by randomly selecting 1 million high-quality reads, each carrying a distinct molecular identifier. Instead of being binned into consensus sequences, reads that shared molecular identifiers were thrown out. CDR3 identification, clonotype clustering and error correction used MiTCR with a Q25 quality threshold and the strictest error-elimination algorithm. A nonparametric unseen species model using Euler transformation provided a lower-bound estimate of total TCR beta diversity. Using fastp trimming at Q25 and MiXCR clonotype assembly, TCRdb reanalyzed the public sequencing data and kept in-frame beta chains. Rows are unified per CDR3 protein, each entry keeping the most common DNA and genes. The V and J calls reflect TCRdb's pipeline rather than the authors' work. The sample yields 1.5 million to 1.8 million distinct CDR3 sequences; 42% were counted once. Under 5% of the sample is in the top ten clones.

The sample comprised blood. The sequence was obtained from a woman between 18 and 29 years old in good health. The V and J genes are TRBV15 and TRBJ1-2, with the D gene not confidently named. The nucleotide sequence reads TGTGCCACCAGCAGAGATCAGCGTGGCTACACCTTC. Translated, this is CATSRDQRGYTF. When the CDR3 is completed using the reference TRBV15 and TRBJ1-2 genes on either side, the full variable domain is DAMVIQNPRYQVTQFGKPVTLSCSQTLNHNVMYWYQQKSSQAPKLLFHYYDKDFNNEADTPDNFQSRRPNTSFCFLDIRSPGLGDTAMYLCATSRDQRGYTFGSGTRLTVV.